This T cell receptor (beta chain) was recovered during a study of cytotoxic CD8 clonotypes in ibrutinib-treated CLL. The overall study: The patient breakdown showed fewer than 12 relapsed/refractory and around 16 treatment-naive cases, with 17 IGHV unmutated. Samples averaged roughly 280,000 productive templates and some 96,000 productive rearrangements. Partial responses numbered roughly 24 and complete responses 2; after a median about 62 months, roughly 15 stayed remitted and roughly twelve progressed.

Clones were sequenced by immunoSEQ multiplex PCR, and TCRdb holds only the in-frame ones, with some missing. Here the sample spans fewer than 150,000 clones, around four fifths being singletons. J lost 9 bases, V lost 8 bases, and 8 bases had no gene match. Germline loops: CDR1 LNHDA, CDR2 SQIVND (reference sequence). The CDR3 covers 13 residues. Extraction of roughly 2 micrograms of genomic DNA from cryopreserved PBMCs supplied material for TCR beta libraries. This specimen consisted of PBMCs, obtained after 24 months of ibrutinib treatment. This clonotype was sampled from a human donor with chronic lymphocytic leukemia. V is TRBV19 and J is TRBJ2-7; 12 bases agree with TRBD2. The CDR3 protein is CASSGTSGLGQYF. The CDR3 region has the DNA TGTGCCAGTTCCGGGACTAGCGGGCTCGGGCAGTACTTC.